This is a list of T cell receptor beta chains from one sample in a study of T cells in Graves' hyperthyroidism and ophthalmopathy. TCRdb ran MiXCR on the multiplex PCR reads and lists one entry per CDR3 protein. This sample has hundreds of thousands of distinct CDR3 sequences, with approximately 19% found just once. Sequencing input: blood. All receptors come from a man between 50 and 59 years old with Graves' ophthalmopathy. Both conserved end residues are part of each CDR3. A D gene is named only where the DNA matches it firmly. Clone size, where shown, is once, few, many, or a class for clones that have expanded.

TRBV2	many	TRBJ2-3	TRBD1	TGTGCCAGCAGTGAAGGGACAGGGGTCACAGATACGCAGTATTTT	CASSEGTGVTDTQYF
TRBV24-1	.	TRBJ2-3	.	TGTGCCACCAGTGATTCGATTGAGATCACAGATACGCAGTATTTT	CATSDSIEITDTQYF
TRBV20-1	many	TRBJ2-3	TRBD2	TGCAGTGCCAGTGCGACTAGCGGGAGAACAGATACGCAGTATTTT	CSASATSGRTDTQYF
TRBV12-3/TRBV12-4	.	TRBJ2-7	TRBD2	TGTGCCAGCAGTTACGCAAGGACTAGCTCCTACGAGCAGTACTTC	CASSYARTSSYEQYF
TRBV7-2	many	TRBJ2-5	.	TGTGCCAGCAGCTTAGTGCTCCCTCACAGCGGGACCCAGTACTTC	CASSLVLPHSGTQYF
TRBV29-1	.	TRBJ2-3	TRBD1	TGCAGCGAACGGACAGGGGGCAACACAGATACGCAGTATTTT	CSERTGGNTDTQYF
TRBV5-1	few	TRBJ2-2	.	TGCGCCAGCAGCTATCAGAGCCGACAGGACAGCGGGGAGCTGTTTTTT	CASSYQSRQDSGELFF
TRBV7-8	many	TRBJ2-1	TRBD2	TGTGCCAGCAGCCTCCGGACTAGCGGCAATGAGCAGTTCTTC	CASSLRTSGNEQFF
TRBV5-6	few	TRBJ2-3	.	TGTGCCAGCAGCTCAACAGGGACCCCTAGCACAGATACGCAGTATTTT	CASSSTGTPSTDTQYF
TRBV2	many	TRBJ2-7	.	TGTGCCAGCAACGAGGGGCGCACCTACGAGCAGTACTTC	CASNEGRTYEQYF
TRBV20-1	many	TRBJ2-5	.	TGCAGTGCTAGAGAACGCGAGACCCAGTACTTC	CSARERETQYF
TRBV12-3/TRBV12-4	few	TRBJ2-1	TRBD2	TGTGCCAGCAGCAAAGGACTAGCGGTCCGGGGGAACAATGAGCAGTTCTTC	CASSKGLAVRGNNEQFF
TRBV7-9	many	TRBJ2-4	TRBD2	TGTGCCAGCAGTGGGACTACGCAAAACATTCAGTACTTC	CASSGTTQNIQYF
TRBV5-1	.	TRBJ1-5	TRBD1	TGCGCCAGCAGCCCGGACAGGGTTGCGTTTAGCAATCAGCCCCAGCATTTT	CASSPDRVAFSNQPQHF
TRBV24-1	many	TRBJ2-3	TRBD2	TGTGCCACCAGTGATCGTCGGGTAGCGGGACACACAGATACGCAGTATTTT	CATSDRRVAGHTDTQYF
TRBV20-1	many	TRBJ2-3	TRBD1	TGCAGTGCTACCCCGGGACAGGGTAGCACAGATACGCAGTATTTT	CSATPGQGSTDTQYF
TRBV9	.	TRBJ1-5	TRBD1	TGTGCCAGCAGCCTACCGACAGGGCGAAGCAATCAGCCCCAGCATTTT	CASSLPTGRSNQPQHF
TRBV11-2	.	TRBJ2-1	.	TGTGCCAGCAGCCCGAGGCGGTCGGCCGAGCAGTTCTTC	CASSPRRSAEQFF
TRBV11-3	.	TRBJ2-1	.	TGTGCCGGCAGCCCTGGTTCCTACAATGAGCAGTTCTTC	CAGSPGSYNEQFF
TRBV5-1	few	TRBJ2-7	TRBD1	TGCGCCAGCAGACGGGACAGGGACCCCCCCTACGAGCAGTACTTC	CASRRDRDPPYEQYF
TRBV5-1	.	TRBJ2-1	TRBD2	TGCGCCAGCAGCGTCGGACTAGCAGGCTCCTACAATGAGCAGTTCTTC	CASSVGLAGSYNEQFF
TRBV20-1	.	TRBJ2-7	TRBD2	TGCAGTGCTGAGGGACTAGCCCTCGAGCAGTACTTC	CSAEGLALEQYF
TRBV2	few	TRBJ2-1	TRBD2	TGTGCCAGCAGTGAACAGAGGGGTCTAGCGGGAGGGCCGAGCTCCTACAATGAGCAGTTCTTC	CASSEQRGLAGGPSSYNEQFF
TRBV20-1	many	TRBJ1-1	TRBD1	TGCAGTGCTAGAGTAGAGGGCAGGGGGCGAAGGAACACTGAAGCTTTCTTT	CSARVEGRGRRNTEAFF
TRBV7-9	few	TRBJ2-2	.	TGTGCCAGCAGCTTAGGCAGCCGTTACGGGGAGCTGTTTTTT	CASSLGSRYGELFF
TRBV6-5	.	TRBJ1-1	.	TGTGCCAGCAGTTACCCTAGGCAGGGCCCCGAAGCTTTCTTT	CASSYPRQGPEAFF
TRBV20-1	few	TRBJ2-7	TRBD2	TGCAGTGCTAGGACCCTAGCGGCCACCTACGAGCAGTACTTC	CSARTLAATYEQYF
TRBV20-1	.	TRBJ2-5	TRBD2	TGCAGTGCTAGGTTAGCGGGAGGGCCGGAGACCCAGTGCTTC	CSARLAGGPETQCF
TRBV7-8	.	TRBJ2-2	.	TGTGCCAGCAGCTTAGATAGGGGGGGCACCGGGGAGCTGTTTTTT	CASSLDRGGTGELFF
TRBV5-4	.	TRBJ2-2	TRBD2	TGTGCCAGCAGCTTGAAGCAGCGGGAGTACACCGGGGAGCTGTTTTTT	CASSLKQREYTGELFF
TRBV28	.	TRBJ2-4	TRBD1	TGTGCCAGCAGCCTCCGGGACAGGAAAAACATTCAGTACTTC	CASSLRDRKNIQYF
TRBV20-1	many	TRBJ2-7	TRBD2	TGCAGTGCTAGGGGACTAGCGGGAAGGTTTGACGAGCAGTACTTC	CSARGLAGRFDEQYF
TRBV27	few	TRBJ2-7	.	TGTGCCAGCAGTTACCAGGGGAAAGAGCAGTACTTC	CASSYQGKEQYF
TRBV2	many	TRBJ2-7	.	TGTGCCAGCAGGGCAGGGAGTGGGGTTTTCTACGAGCAGTACTTC	CASRAGSGVFYEQYF
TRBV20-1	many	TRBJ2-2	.	TGCAGTGCTAGAGATAGGATCAGGGGAGCGAACACCGGGGAGCTGTTTTTT	CSARDRIRGANTGELFF
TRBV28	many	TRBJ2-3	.	TGTGCCAGCAGCGGGCAGGGAAGAGATACGCAGTATTTT	CASSGQGRDTQYF
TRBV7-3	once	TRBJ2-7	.	TGTGCCAGCAGCCACAAATCCTACGAGCAGTACTTC	CASSHKSYEQYF
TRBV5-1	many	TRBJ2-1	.	TGCGCCAGCAGCATACCGGGACCCCGCTACAATGAGCAGTTCTTC	CASSIPGPRYNEQFF
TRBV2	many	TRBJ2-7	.	TGTGCCAGCAAGGGGGATACAAACACCTACGAGCAGTACTTC	CASKGDTNTYEQYF
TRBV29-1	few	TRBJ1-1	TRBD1	TGCAGCGTGAGGGAGACAGGGGGGGCCCTTAACACTGAAGCTTTCTTT	CSVRETGGALNTEAFF
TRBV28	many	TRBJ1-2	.	TGTGCCAAACGGGGCGGTGACTATGGCTACACCTTC	CAKRGGDYGYTF
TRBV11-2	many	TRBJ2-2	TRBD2	TGTGCCAGCAGCCTCCTAGCGGGAACGAACACCGGGGAGCTGTTTTTT	CASSLLAGTNTGELFF
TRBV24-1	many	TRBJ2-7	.	TGTGCCACCAGTGATCCAGGAAGGGGCGACGAGCAGTACTTC	CATSDPGRGDEQYF
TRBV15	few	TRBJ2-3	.	TGTGCCACCAGCAGAGTTCAGCCGGGACGTGACCTTATTGCCCTTAGCACAGATACGCAGTATTTT	CATSRVQPGRDLIALSTDTQYF
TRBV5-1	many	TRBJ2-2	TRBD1	TGCGCCAGCAGCTCGGAAGGGGGCCACACCGGGGAGCTGTTTTTT	CASSSEGGHTGELFF
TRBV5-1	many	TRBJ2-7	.	TGCGCCAGCAGCTTGTCCCCTGGCCCTTACGAGCAGTACTTC	CASSLSPGPYEQYF
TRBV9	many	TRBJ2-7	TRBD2	TGTGCCAGCAGCGAGGGACTAGCGCGCGAGCAGTACTTC	CASSEGLAREQYF
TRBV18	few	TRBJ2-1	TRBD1	TGTGCCAGCGGGGAGGGGACAGGGTCCTACAATGAGCAGTTCTTC	CASGEGTGSYNEQFF
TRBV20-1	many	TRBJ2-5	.	TGCAGTGCTAGAGATAGGAGGGGACAAGAGACCCAGTACTTC	CSARDRRGQETQYF
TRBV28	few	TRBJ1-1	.	TGTGCCAGCAGTTTTACCAGTTTGAACACTGAAGCTTTCTTT	CASSFTSLNTEAFF
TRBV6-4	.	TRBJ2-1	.	TGTGCCAGCAGTCCGGAAGGGGTCGGGAATGAGCAGTTCTTC	CASSPEGVGNEQFF
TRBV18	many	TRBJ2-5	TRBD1	TGTGCCAGCGGGACAGGGTATGAGACCCAGTACTTC	CASGTGYETQYF
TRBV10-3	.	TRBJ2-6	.	TGTGCCACCCAGGGGTCCTCTGGGGCCAACGTCCTGACTTTC	CATQGSSGANVLTF
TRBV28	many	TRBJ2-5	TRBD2	TGTGCCAGCATCACCTTTAGCGGGAGGGGGGGCCAAGAGACCCAGTACTTC	CASITFSGRGGQETQYF
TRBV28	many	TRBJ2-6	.	TGTGCCAGCAGTTCAGGGGTTGGGGCCAACGTCCTGACTTTC	CASSSGVGANVLTF